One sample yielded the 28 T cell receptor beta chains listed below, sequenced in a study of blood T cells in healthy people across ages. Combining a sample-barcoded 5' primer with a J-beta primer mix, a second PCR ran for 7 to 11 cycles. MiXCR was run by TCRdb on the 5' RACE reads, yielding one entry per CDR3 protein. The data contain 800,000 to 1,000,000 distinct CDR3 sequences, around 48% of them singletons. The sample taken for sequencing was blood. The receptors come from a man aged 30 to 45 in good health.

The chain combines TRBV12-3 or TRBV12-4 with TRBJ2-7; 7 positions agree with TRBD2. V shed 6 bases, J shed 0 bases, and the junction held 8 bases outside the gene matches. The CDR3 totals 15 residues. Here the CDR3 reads CASSPSGASSYEQYF. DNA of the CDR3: TGTGCCAGCAGCCCCAGCGGGGCGAGCTCCTACGAGCAGTACTTC.

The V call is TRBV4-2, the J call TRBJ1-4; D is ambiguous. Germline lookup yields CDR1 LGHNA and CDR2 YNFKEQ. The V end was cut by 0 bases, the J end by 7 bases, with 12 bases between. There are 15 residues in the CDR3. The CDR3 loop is CASSQESLYGEKLFF. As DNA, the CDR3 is TGTGCCAGCAGCCAAGAAAGCCTATACGGTGAAAAACTGTTTTTT.

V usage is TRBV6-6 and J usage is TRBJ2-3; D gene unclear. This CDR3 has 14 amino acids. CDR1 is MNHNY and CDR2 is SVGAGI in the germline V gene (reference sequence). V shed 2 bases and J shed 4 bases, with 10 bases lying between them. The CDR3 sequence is CASSYLERADTQYF. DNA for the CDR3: TGTGCCAGCAGTTACCTGGAACGGGCAGATACGCAGTATTTT.

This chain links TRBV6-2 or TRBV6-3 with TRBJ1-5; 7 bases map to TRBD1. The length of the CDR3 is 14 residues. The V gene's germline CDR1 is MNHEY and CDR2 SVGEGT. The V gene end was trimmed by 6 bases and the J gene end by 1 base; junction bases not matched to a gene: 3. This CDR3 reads CASRTDRSNQPQHF. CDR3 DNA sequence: TGTGCCAGCAGAACGGACAGGAGCAATCAGCCCCAGCATTTT.

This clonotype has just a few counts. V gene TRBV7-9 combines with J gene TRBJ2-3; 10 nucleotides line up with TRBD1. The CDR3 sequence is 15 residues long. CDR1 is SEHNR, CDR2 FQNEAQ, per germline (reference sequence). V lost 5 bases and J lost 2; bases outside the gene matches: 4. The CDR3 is CASSTRQGATDTQYF. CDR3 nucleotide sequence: TGTGCCAGCAGCACCAGACAGGGGGCCACAGATACGCAGTATTTT.

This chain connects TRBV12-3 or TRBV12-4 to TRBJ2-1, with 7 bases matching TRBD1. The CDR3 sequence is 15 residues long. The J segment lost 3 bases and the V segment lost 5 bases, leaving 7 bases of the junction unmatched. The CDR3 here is CASSTLGGLYNEQFF. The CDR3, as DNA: TGTGCCAGCAGTACATTAGGGGGCCTCTACAATGAGCAGTTCTTC.

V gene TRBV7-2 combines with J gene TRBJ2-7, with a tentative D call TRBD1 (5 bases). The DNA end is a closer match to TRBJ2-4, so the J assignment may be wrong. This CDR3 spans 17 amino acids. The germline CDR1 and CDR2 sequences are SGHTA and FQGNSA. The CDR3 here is CASSLAGHVMNGNIQYF. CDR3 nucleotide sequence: TGTGCCAGCAGCTTAGCTGGACATGTTATGAACGGAAACATTCAGTACTTC.

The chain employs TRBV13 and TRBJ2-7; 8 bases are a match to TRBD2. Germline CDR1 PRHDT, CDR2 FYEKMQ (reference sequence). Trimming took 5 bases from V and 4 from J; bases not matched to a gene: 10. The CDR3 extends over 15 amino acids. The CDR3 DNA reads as TGTGCCAGCAGCCAAACCGGGACTAGTCCGTACGAGCAGTACTTC. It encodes CASSQTGTSPYEQYF.

The CDR3 coding sequence is TGCGCCAGCAGCTTGACGGCGGGGGGGCTCTACAATGAGCAGTTCTTC. It translates to CASSLTAGGLYNEQFF. This chain joins TRBV5-1 and TRBJ2-1, with TRBD2 matching over 9 bases. The germline CDR1 and CDR2 sequences are SGHRS and YFSETQ. The ends lost 1 base at V and 3 bases at J; junction bases unmatched: 5. The CDR3 has 16 residues.

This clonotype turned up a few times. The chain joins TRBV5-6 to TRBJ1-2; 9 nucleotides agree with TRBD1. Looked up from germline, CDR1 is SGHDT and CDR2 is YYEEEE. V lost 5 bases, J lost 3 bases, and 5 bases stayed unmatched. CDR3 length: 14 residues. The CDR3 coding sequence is TGTGCCAGCAGTTCCGACAGGGGGTACTATGGCTACACCTTC. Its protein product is CASSSDRGYYGYTF.

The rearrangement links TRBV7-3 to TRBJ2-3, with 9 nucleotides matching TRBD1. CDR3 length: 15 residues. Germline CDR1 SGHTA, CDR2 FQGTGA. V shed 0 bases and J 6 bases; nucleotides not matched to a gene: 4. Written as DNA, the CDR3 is TGTGCCAGCAGCTTAACGGGGGGACAGGGCGATACGCAGTATTTT. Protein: CASSLTGGQGDTQYF.

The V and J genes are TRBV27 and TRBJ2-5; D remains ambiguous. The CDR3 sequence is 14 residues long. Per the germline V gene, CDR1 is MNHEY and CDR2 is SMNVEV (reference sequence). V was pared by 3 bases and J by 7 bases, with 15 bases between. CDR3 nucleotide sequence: TGTGCCAGCAGTTTGAGTGGGTCTTTAGGGACCCAGTACTTC. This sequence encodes CASSLSGSLGTQYF.

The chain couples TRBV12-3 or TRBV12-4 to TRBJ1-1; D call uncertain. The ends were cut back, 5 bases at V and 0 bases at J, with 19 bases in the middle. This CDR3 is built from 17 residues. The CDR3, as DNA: TGTGCCAGCAGTCCCTATCGGTCCGATATCATGAACACTGAAGCTTTCTTT. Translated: CASSPYRSDIMNTEAFF.

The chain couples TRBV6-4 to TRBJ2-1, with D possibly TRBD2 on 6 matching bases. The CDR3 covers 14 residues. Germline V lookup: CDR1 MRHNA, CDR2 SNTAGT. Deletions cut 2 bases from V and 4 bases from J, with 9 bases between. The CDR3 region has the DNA TGTGCCAGCAGTGACGGGGGGATTTACAATGAGCAGTTCTTC. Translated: CASSDGGIYNEQFF.

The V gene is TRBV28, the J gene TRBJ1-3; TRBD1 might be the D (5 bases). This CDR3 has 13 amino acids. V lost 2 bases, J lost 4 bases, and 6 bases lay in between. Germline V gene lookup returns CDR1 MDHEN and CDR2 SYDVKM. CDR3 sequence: CASSLTGGNTIYF. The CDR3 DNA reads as TGTGCCAGCAGTTTAACAGGAGGAAACACCATATATTTT.

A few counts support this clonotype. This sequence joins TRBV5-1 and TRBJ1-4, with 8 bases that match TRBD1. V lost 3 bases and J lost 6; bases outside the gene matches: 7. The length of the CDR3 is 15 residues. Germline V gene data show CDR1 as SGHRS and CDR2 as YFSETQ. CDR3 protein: CASSWDRPRDEKLFF. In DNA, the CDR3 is TGCGCCAGCAGCTGGGACAGGCCGCGGGATGAAAAACTGTTTTTT.

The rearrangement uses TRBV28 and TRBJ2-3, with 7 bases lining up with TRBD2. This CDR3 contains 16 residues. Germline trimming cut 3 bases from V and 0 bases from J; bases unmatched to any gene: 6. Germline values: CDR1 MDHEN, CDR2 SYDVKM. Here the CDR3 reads CASSLRLALSTDTQYF. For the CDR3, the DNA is TGTGCCAGCAGTTTGCGACTAGCTCTAAGCACAGATACGCAGTATTTT.

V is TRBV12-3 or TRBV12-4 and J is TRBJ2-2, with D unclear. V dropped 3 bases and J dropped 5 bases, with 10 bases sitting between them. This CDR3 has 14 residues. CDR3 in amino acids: CASSFSVGTGELFF. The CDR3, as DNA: TGTGCCAGCAGTTTTTCAGTTGGGACCGGGGAGCTGTTTTTT.

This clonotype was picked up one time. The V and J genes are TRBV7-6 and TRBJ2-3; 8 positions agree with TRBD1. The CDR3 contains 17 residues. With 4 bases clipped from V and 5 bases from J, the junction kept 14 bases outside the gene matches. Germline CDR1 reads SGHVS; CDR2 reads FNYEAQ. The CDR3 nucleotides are TGTGCCAGCAGCTATATCGGGCAGGGGGCCATGGGAGATACGCAGTATTTT. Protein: CASSYIGQGAMGDTQYF.

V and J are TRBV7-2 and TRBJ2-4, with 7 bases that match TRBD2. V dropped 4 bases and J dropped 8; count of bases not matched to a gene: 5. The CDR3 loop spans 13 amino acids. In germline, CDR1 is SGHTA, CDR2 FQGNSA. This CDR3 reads CASSSGGWDIQYF. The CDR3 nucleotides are TGTGCCAGCAGCTCCGGGGGGTGGGACATTCAGTACTTC.

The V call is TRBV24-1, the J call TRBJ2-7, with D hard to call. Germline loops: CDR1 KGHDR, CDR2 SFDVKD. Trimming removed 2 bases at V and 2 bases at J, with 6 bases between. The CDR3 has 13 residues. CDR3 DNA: TGTGCCACCAGTGATTCTTCCGCCTACGAGCAGTACTTC. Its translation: CATSDSSAYEQYF.

CDR3 residues: CASSPSGTGIYNEQYF. The DNA for the CDR3 is TGCGCCAGCAGCCCGTCCGGGACTGGGATCTACAATGAGCAGTACTTC. The chain carries TRBV5-1 and TRBJ2-1; D may be TRBD2 (6 bases). The J call may be mistaken, given a closer DNA end match to TRBJ2-7. The CDR3 runs to 16 residues. CDR1 SGHRS and CDR2 YFSETQ come from the germline V gene.

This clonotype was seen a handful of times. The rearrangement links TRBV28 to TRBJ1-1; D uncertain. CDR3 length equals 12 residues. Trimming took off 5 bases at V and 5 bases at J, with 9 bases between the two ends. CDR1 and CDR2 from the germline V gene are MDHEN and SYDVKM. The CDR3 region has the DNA TGTGCCAGCAGTAGTCGAGGGACTGAAGCTTTCTTT. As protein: CASSSRGTEAFF.

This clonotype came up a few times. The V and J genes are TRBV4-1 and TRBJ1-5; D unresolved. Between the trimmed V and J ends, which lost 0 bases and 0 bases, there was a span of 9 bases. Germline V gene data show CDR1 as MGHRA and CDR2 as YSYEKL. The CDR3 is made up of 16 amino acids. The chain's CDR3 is CASSQEAVYSNQPQHF. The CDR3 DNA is TGCGCCAGCAGCCAAGAGGCCGTTTATAGCAATCAGCCCCAGCATTTT.

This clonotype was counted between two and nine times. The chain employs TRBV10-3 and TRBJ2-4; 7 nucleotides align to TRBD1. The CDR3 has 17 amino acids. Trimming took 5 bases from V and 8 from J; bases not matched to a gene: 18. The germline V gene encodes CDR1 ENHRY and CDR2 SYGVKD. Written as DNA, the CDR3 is TGTGCCATCAGTTCCGATTCGGCGACAGGGATGAGATACATTCAGTACTTC. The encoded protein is CAISSDSATGMRYIQYF.

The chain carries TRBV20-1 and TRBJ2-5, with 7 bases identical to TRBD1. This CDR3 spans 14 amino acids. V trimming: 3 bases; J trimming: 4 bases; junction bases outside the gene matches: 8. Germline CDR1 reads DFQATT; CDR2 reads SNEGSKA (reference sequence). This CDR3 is CSASRDRDGETQYF. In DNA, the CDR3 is TGCAGTGCTAGTCGTGACAGGGATGGAGAGACCCAGTACTTC.

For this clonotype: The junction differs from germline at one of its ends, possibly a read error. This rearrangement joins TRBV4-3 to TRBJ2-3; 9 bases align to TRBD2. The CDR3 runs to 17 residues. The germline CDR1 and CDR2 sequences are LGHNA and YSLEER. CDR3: CASGQDRRGGFADTQYF. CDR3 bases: TGCGCCAGCGGCCAAGATAGGCGGGGGGGATTTGCAGATACGCAGTATTTT.

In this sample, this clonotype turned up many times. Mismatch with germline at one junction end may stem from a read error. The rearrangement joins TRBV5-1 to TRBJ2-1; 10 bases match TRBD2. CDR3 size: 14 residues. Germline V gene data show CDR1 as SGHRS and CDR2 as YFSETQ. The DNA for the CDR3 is TGTGCCAGCAGCTTAGCGGGGGGAGGGAATGAGCAGTTCTTC. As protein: CASSLAGGGNEQFF. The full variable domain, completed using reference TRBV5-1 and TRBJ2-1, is KAGVTQTPRYLIKTRGQQVTLSCSPISGHRSVSWYQQTPGQGLQFLFEYFSETQRNKGNFPGRFSGRQFSNSRSEMNVSTLELGDSALYLCASSLAGGGNEQFFGPGTRLTVL.